A single sample gave rise to the 4 T cell receptor beta chains below, sequenced in a study of blood T cell repertoires in COVID-19. The method was immunoSEQ multiplex PCR; TCRdb's version includes in-frame clones alone and lacks a portion of them. Altogether 120,000 to 150,000 clones are present, about nine tenths being singletons, with the ten largest covering 2% to 2.5%. The specimen sequenced was peripheral blood. These receptors all come from a human donor in a cohort sampled during active COVID-19.

This chain connects TRBV19 to TRBJ1-1; no clear D. The CDR3 extends over 13 amino acids. Trimming cost V 5 bases and J 0 bases, with 7 bases left between them. Per germline, CDR1 LNHDA and CDR2 SQIVND (reference sequence). The DNA for the CDR3 is TGTGCCAGTAGTGGTCCTATGAACACTGAAGCTTTCTTT. Residues: CASSGPMNTEAFF.

This chain links TRBV6-5 with TRBJ1-2, with a tentative D call TRBD1 (6 bases). CDR1 MNHEY and CDR2 SVGAGI come from the germline V gene. V dropped 2 bases and J dropped 1 base, with 8 bases sitting between them. CDR3 size: 14 residues. The CDR3 DNA follows: TGTGCCAGCAGTTACGGGGGCAGTAACTATGGCTACACCTTC. This encodes CASSYGGSNYGYTF.

This CDR3 is CASSQEGGQGLHEQYF. The CDR3 bases are TGCGCCAGCAGCCAAGAAGGGGGACAGGGATTACACGAGCAGTACTTC. The genes are TRBV4-3 and TRBJ2-7; 9 bases are shared with TRBD1. The CDR3 is 16 amino acids. From germline, CDR1 is LGHNA and CDR2 YSLEER. V shed 0 bases, J shed 5 bases, and the junction held 8 bases outside the gene matches.

This chain joins TRBV6-6 and TRBJ1-2; no definite D call. This CDR3 has 14 amino acids. Deletions cut 7 bases from V and 2 bases from J, with 14 bases between. Germline CDR1 and CDR2: MNHNY and SVGAGI (reference sequence). CDR3 loop: CASINPGINYGYTF. The DNA for the CDR3 is TGTGCCAGCATCAACCCCGGGATAAACTATGGCTACACCTTC.